Listed below are T cell receptor beta chains from one sample, sequenced in a study of tissue T cells after allogeneic stem cell transplantation. The data were produced by immunoSEQ multiplex PCR, yet TCRdb's version contains in-frame clones alone and is incomplete. The data show 9,400 or so clones, about three fifths seen once. The sample in question was tissue from the ileum, obtained at autopsy. The receptors were gathered from a woman aged 18-55 years with breast cancer. The CDR3 runs from the conserved cysteine through the conserved F or W. D genes are given only for firm matches. Part of the rows lack a size; the others show once, few, many or a class for expanded clones.

J gene	D gene	V gene	clone size	CDR3 DNA	CDR3 protein
TRBJ2-2	NA	TRBV4-3	few	TGCGCCAGCAGCCAAGGACTCTACGGCACCGGGGAGCTGTTTTTT	CASSQGLYGTGELFF
TRBJ2-1	TRBD2	TRBV3-1/TRBV3-2	NA	TGTGCCAGTCGTCGACTAGCGGGATATGAGCAGTTCTTC	CASRRLAGYEQFF
TRBJ2-7	NA	TRBV5-1	NA	TGCGCCAGCAGCTTTGGCGAAAGCACAAGCTCCTACGAGCAGTACTTC	CASSFGESTSSYEQYF
TRBJ2-5	TRBD1	TRBV6-2/TRBV6-3	NA	TGTGCCAGCAGTTACGACAGGGAAGAGACCCAGTACTTC	CASSYDREETQYF
TRBJ1-4	NA	TRBV18	NA	TGTGCCAGCTCGAGTGCAACTAATGAAAAACTGTTTTTT	CASSSATNEKLFF
TRBJ1-3	NA	TRBV6-5	NA	TGTGCCAGCAGTTACTCGCCAGGAAACACCATATATTTT	CASSYSPGNTIYF
TRBJ1-6	TRBD1	TRBV27	NA	TGTGCCAGCAGTTCCGGCTCACCGGGACAGGGAGGGATTGGGGCGGATTCACCCCTCCACTTT	CASSSGSPGQGGIGADSPLHF
TRBJ1-6	TRBD1	TRBV28	NA	TGTGCCAGCAGTCCCTCAACAGGGGGCGCTTCACCCCTCCACTTT	CASSPSTGGASPLHF
TRBJ1-5	NA	TRBV6-6	NA	TGTGCCAGCAAAACAGGGTCAGTAGGCAATCAGCCCCAGCATTTT	CASKTGSVGNQPQHF
TRBJ2-1	NA	TRBV5-1	NA	TGCGCCAGCAGCTTGAAGCAGAGAACCTACAATGAGCAGTTCTTC	CASSLKQRTYNEQFF
TRBJ2-5	TRBD2	TRBV20-1	NA	TGCAGTGCTAGTGGGACTAGCGGATCACAAGAGACCCAGTACTTC	CSASGTSGSQETQYF
TRBJ2-2	TRBD1	TRBV9	few	TGTGCCAGCAGCCCAAGGGACAGAACGAACACCGGGGAGCTGTTTTTT	CASSPRDRTNTGELFF
TRBJ2-5	TRBD2	TRBV28	NA	TGTGCCAGCAGTTCCTCGGGGGGGCAAGAGACCCAGTACTTC	CASSSSGGQETQYF
TRBJ2-5	TRBD2	TRBV6-6	NA	TGTGCCAGCAAAAATGGGGCTAGCGGTTACTCGGAGACCCAGTACTTC	CASKNGASGYSETQYF
TRBJ1-2	TRBD1	TRBV7-6	NA	TGTGCCAGCAGCTTAGACGTAGGGACAGGGGGGAACTATGGCTACACCTTC	CASSLDVGTGGNYGYTF
TRBJ2-7	NA	TRBV7-2	NA	TGTGCCAGCAGCCCAGGGGACTACCGCTACGAGCAGTACTTC	CASSPGDYRYEQYF
TRBJ2-3	NA	TRBV7-2	NA	TGTGCCAGCAGCTTAGGTTCGTGGCGGGATACGCAGTATTTT	CASSLGSWRDTQYF
TRBJ2-3	NA	TRBV5-1	NA	TGCGCCAGCAGCTTGGATGTGGGAGTCTCAAATACGCAGTATTTT	CASSLDVGVSNTQYF
TRBJ1-2	NA	TRBV14	NA	TGTGCCAGCAGCCAAGGGAACCACTATGGCTACACCTTC	CASSQGNHYGYTF
TRBJ2-7	TRBD1	TRBV7-9	NA	TGTGCCAGCAGCCGAAATACCCACCGGGACAGTTATTACGAGCAGTACTTC	CASSRNTHRDSYYEQYF
TRBJ1-2	TRBD1	TRBV7-2	NA	TGTGCCAGCAGCCTCCACGGACAGGGCGGCTACACCTTC	CASSLHGQGGYTF
TRBJ2-7	NA	TRBV6-2/TRBV6-3	NA	TGTGCCAGCAGTTACGTTGGGGGTGCCTACGAGCAGTACTTC	CASSYVGGAYEQYF
TRBJ2-7	NA	TRBV18	NA	TGTGCCAGCTCAACCGGGACTGGTTTCTACGAGCAGTACTTC	CASSTGTGFYEQYF
TRBJ1-3	TRBD1	TRBV7-2	few	TGTGCCAGCAGCTCCACACTCAGGGGGACCATATATTTT	CASSSTLRGTIYF
TRBJ2-4	TRBD1	TRBV2	NA	TGTGCCAGCAGTCGAGACAGGGGCGCCAAAAACATTCAGTACTTC	CASSRDRGAKNIQYF
TRBJ1-5	TRBD1	TRBV28	NA	TGTGCCAGCCAGGGACAGCCGAATCAGCCCCAGCATTTT	CASQGQPNQPQHF
TRBJ2-3	NA	TRBV14	NA	TGTGCCAGCAGCCAAGAGTGGAGGGGAGATACGCAGTATTTT	CASSQEWRGDTQYF
TRBJ1-1	TRBD1	TRBV5-1	NA	TGCGCCAGCAGCTTAGGGAGACAGGGGAATGAAGCTTTCTTT	CASSLGRQGNEAFF
TRBJ1-1	NA	TRBV19	NA	TGTGCCAGTAGTGAACACGGGAGGAACACTGAAGCTTTCTTT	CASSEHGRNTEAFF
TRBJ1-5	TRBD1	TRBV7-8	NA	TGTGCCAGCAGCGCCAGACCAACCGGACAGGGTATTGATCAGCCCCAGCATTTT	CASSARPTGQGIDQPQHF
TRBJ2-5	TRBD1	TRBV5-1	NA	TGCGCCAGCAGCTTAGGGACAGGGGTAGAGACCCAGTACTTC	CASSLGTGVETQYF
TRBJ2-3	TRBD2	TRBV6-2/TRBV6-3	once	TGTGCCAGCAGTTACTCGACCTTCGCGGGAGAGGATGAGGATACGCAGTATTTT	CASSYSTFAGEDEDTQYF
TRBJ2-7	NA	TRBV5-1	NA	TGCGCCAGCAGCTTGAATGGGGCAGCTTCGGGGGAGCAGTACTTC	CASSLNGAASGEQYF
TRBJ1-1	NA	TRBV7-2	NA	TGTGCCAGCAGCTTAGAAGGTGAAAGGAATCTTAACACTGAAGCTTTCTTT	CASSLEGERNLNTEAFF
TRBJ1-2	NA	TRBV5-1	few	TGCGCCAGCAGCTTTAACGATTGGAAAGATGGCTACACCTTC	CASSFNDWKDGYTF
TRBJ1-6	NA	TRBV30	few	TGTGCCTGGAGCGGACAGTATAATTCACCCCTCCACTTT	CAWSGQYNSPLHF
TRBJ2-2	TRBD1	TRBV18	NA	TGTGCCAGCTCACCCCTTACAGGGGACACCGGGGAGCTGTTTTTT	CASSPLTGDTGELFF
TRBJ1-5	NA	TRBV7-2	few	TGTGCCAGCAGCTATTACGGGGGAGGTGGTCAGCCCCAGCATTTT	CASSYYGGGGQPQHF
TRBJ1-1	NA	TRBV29-1	NA	TGCAGCGTTGAAATGGGGTCTGGAGGGGCTGAAGCTTTCTTT	CSVEMGSGGAEAFF
TRBJ2-5	NA	TRBV5-1	NA	TGCGCCAGCAGCTTGGGGGTTCAAGAGACCCAGTACTTC	CASSLGVQETQYF
TRBJ2-7	NA	TRBV18	NA	TGTGCCAGCTCGCCCTGGGCGGGACAAACCTACGAGCAGTACTTC	CASSPWAGQTYEQYF
TRBJ2-3	NA	TRBV28	NA	TGTGCCAGCATCCGGGACCCAAGAGGAACAGATACGCAGTATTTT	CASIRDPRGTDTQYF
TRBJ2-7	NA	TRBV29-1	NA	TGCAGCGTTGGAGGGAGTGAGTACGAGCAGTACTTC	CSVGGSEYEQYF
TRBJ2-5	TRBD2	TRBV2	NA	TGTGCCAGCAGTGAAACGACTAGCGGGGAGACCCAGTACTTC	CASSETTSGETQYF
TRBJ2-5	TRBD2	TRBV6-5	NA	TGTGCCAGCAAGGGCGGGGGGATCCGGATGGCCCAGTACTTC	CASKGGGIRMAQYF
TRBJ2-7	TRBD2	TRBV19	NA	TGTGCCAGTAGTATAGGACTAGCGACCTCCTACGAGCAGTACTTC	CASSIGLATSYEQYF
TRBJ2-3	NA	TRBV7-2	NA	TGTGCCAGCAGCTTGGGTCGGGATACGCAGTATTTT	CASSLGRDTQYF
TRBJ2-3	TRBD2	TRBV7-9	NA	TGTGCCAGCAACCCCGCGGGAGGGAACACAGATACGCAGTATTTT	CASNPAGGNTDTQYF
TRBJ2-1	NA	TRBV5-1	NA	TGCGCCAGCCAGGTGAGCTCCTACAATGAGCAGTTCTTC	CASQVSSYNEQFF